These T cell receptor beta chains were read from a single sample in a study of blood T cell repertoires in COVID-19. Clones were read by immunoSEQ multiplex PCR, and TCRdb kept only the in-frame ones, dropping some. The top ten clones hold approximately 3.7% of a sample with tens of thousands of clones, about 86% of them seen once. The specimen was peripheral blood. The receptors shown here come from a man aged 45 to 65 with acute or convalescent COVID-19. The CDR3 runs from the conserved cysteine through the conserved F or W. Each record gives: V gene, J gene, clone size, D gene, CDR3 protein, CDR3 DNA. D genes are given only for firm matches. Clone size appears in some rows only: once, few, many, or a class for an expanded clone.

V: TRBV11-3; J: TRBJ1-1; size: once; D: NA; CDR3: CASSLVSPHTEAFF; DNA: TGTGCCAGCAGCTTAGTTAGCCCCCACACTGAAGCTTTCTTT
V: TRBV3-1/TRBV3-2; J: TRBJ2-7; size: few; D: TRBD2; CDR3: CASSQDGWPGEGGYEQYF; DNA: TGTGCCAGCAGCCAAGATGGATGGCCTGGAGAGGGAGGGTACGAGCAGTACTTC
V: TRBV19; J: TRBJ2-5; size: few; D: NA; CDR3: CASSIWTAGQETQYF; DNA: TGTGCCAGTAGTATCTGGACAGCGGGACAAGAGACCCAGTACTTC
V: TRBV9; J: TRBJ2-2; size: NA; D: NA; CDR3: CASSVTNTGELFF; DNA: TGTGCCAGCAGCGTTACTAACACCGGGGAGCTGTTTTTT
V: TRBV6-5; J: TRBJ1-4; size: once; D: TRBD1; CDR3: CASREDRNEKLFF; DNA: TGTGCCAGCAGGGAGGACAGGAATGAAAAACTGTTTTTT
V: TRBV7-9; J: TRBJ1-5; size: NA; D: NA; CDR3: CASSLGGSGNQPQHF; DNA: TGTGCCAGCAGCTTAGGAGGCTCAGGGAATCAGCCCCAGCATTTT
V: TRBV24-1; J: TRBJ1-1; size: NA; D: NA; CDR3: CATSDSQGVTGTEAFF; DNA: TGTGCCACCAGTGATTCGCAAGGAGTCACTGGGACTGAAGCTTTCTTT
V: TRBV27; J: TRBJ2-3; size: NA; D: NA; CDR3: CASSPGTLWWYTQYF; DNA: TGTGCCAGCAGCCCCGGGACTCTTTGGTGGTATACGCAGTATTTT
V: TRBV11-2; J: TRBJ2-7; size: NA; D: NA; CDR3: CASSKTFRDTYYEQYF; DNA: TGTGCCAGCAGCAAAACATTCCGGGACACTTACTACGAGCAGTACTTC
V: TRBV12-3/TRBV12-4; J: TRBJ1-1; size: NA; D: TRBD1; CDR3: CANSRRQGYAFF; DNA: TGTGCCAATTCAAGGAGACAGGGCTACGCTTTCTTT
V: TRBV18; J: TRBJ1-1; size: NA; D: NA; CDR3: CASSLGRGSEAFF; DNA: TGTGCCAGCTCACTAGGAAGGGGTTCTGAAGCTTTCTTT